What follows is one T cell receptor beta chain and its context. Its target is not known. This record belongs to a study of shared clonotypes between healthy human individuals. General study findings and limits: Generally, estimated richness proved larger in naive subsets than it did in memory subsets. Donor scarcity curtailed the genetic and exposure-history diversity represented herein. Sharing across four donors was highest in naive CD4 (roughly 5%) and lowest in memory CD8 (roughly 0.4%).

Sequencing was performed with immunoSEQ multiplex PCR; in TCRdb, only in-frame clones are kept and a portion is missing. The table lists 2,500,000 or so clones, around 93% of them singletons. The source of this sequence is a man aged 18 to 29 in good health. Some clones in this sample may be carry-over from other donors' samples. Material: naive CD4+ T cells from PBMCs. Subset meaning: CD45RA+ positively selected.

This CDR3 reads CASSALAQSSYNEQFF. The CDR3 DNA follows: TGCGCCAGCAGCGCACTAGCGCAGAGCTCCTACAATGAGCAGTTCTTC. V and J are TRBV5-1 and TRBJ2-1; 7 bases align to TRBD2. Trimming took 4 bases from V and 0 from J; bases not matched to a gene: 7. Germline V gives CDR1 SGHRS, CDR2 YFSETQ. The CDR3 length is 16 residues.